Below, one T cell receptor (beta chain) is given with its context. In TCRdb, the 5' RACE reads were re-called with MiXCR into one record per CDR3 protein. The sample comprises 190,000 or so distinct CDR3 sequences, about a fifth of which are singletons, and roughly 23% rests with the top ten. The data are from a study of T-cell memory formation after mild COVID-19. The sequencing sample was made of PBMCs or a T cell subset sorted from them (not recorded which). The receptor was isolated from an adult woman who had mild COVID-19 (a few samples of this study predate the infection). Cell type and time point are not known.

The chain's CDR3 is CASIPPDGTDTQYF. The CDR3 DNA sequence: TGTGCCAGCATTCCTCCGGACGGCACAGATACGCAGTATTTT. V and J are TRBV6-6 and TRBJ2-3; D ambiguous. Germline V lookup: CDR1 MNHNY, CDR2 SVGAGI (reference sequence). The CDR3 totals 14 residues. V shed 7 bases and J shed 1 base, with 12 bases lying between them.